Given below is one TCR beta chain in context. TCRdb's copy holds only in-frame clones and misses some; the assay was immunoSEQ multiplex PCR. The table lists approximately 170,000 clones, 89% of them singletons. These data are taken from a study of blood T cell repertoires in COVID-19. Overall study context: COVID-19 samples collected from the United States, Italy and Spain covered acute and convalescent phases. Sample material is recorded as cDNA or gDNA derived from T cells, B-cell-depleted T cells, or PBMCs.

The CDR3 consists of 13 residues. From germline, CDR1 is MNHEY and CDR2 SMNVEV (reference sequence). V was cut by 2 bases and J by 7 bases, with 11 bases left in between. This clonotype originated in a man between 18 and 29 years old who had recovered from COVID-19. Input material: peripheral blood. The rearrangement links TRBV27 to TRBJ1-1; perhaps TRBD1 as D (6 bases). Written as DNA, the CDR3 is TGTGCCAGCAGTTTAGGGGGGGCGGATGAAGCTTTCTTT. The encoded protein is CASSLGGADEAFF.